The 20 T cell receptor beta chains below were found in one sample sequenced in a study of breast tumors, draining lymph nodes, adjacent tissues (dated by TCRdb to about 2016). The library relied on multiplex PCR. Reads for this sample came from an Illumina HiSeq 2000. TCRdb reprocessing: public reads trimmed at Q25 with fastp, clones called with MiXCR, in-frame beta chains kept. Here each entry gathers all rows of one CDR3 protein and keeps the most common genes and DNA. The sample contains fewer than 80,000 distinct CDR3 sequences, approximately 40% of them found a single time. Around 8% of the sample lies in the top ten. Material for sequencing was breast tumor tissue. These receptors were taken from a female donor with breast cancer. Some clones in this sample may be carry-over from other donors' samples.

A note on this clonotype: Likely a read error: the CDR3 ends without its conserved phenylalanine or tryptophan. The DNA is left out, because the CDR3 cannot be placed on it with certainty; the CDR3 is given as TCRdb lists it. V usage is TRBV25-1 and J usage is TRBJ2-2. CDR1 and CDR2 from the germline V gene are MGHDK and SYGVNS. A total of 14 residues make up the CDR3, ends included. CDR3 loop: CASSERPNTGERMS.

The gene calls are TRBV11-1 and TRBJ2-3, with 11 bases lining up with TRBD1. The CDR3 is made up of 18 amino acids. From germline, CDR1 is SGHAT and CDR2 FQDESV (reference sequence). J gave up 0 bases and V 4 bases, and 9 bases lay outside the gene matches. CDR3 sequence reads: CASSWDRGKVSSTDTQYF. CDR3 nucleotide sequence: TGTGCCAGCAGCTGGGACAGGGGGAAGGTAAGCAGCACAGATACGCAGTATTTT.

This clonotype was observed many times. The J gene is TRBJ1-2, the V gene TRBV29-1, with D possibly TRBD1 on 6 matching bases. Trimming shortened V by 5 bases and J by 5 bases, and 9 bases separated the two germline ends. The CDR3 is 11 amino acids. Germline CDR1 is SQVTM and CDR2 is ANQGSEA. The CDR3 protein is CSVRGPYGYTF. CDR3 DNA sequence: TGCAGCGTTCGGGGGCCGTATGGCTACACCTTC.

This clonotype is categorized as medium-sized (0.01 to 0.1%). The chain uses TRBV7-8 and TRBJ1-4, with 10 nucleotides matching TRBD1. The germline V gene encodes CDR1 SGHVS and CDR2 FQNEAQ. This CDR3 is 16 amino acids long. With V trimmed by 5 bases and J by 3 bases, 6 bases remained unmatched. CDR3 residues: CASSGDRGPPNEKLFF. The CDR3 bases are TGTGCCAGCAGCGGGGACAGGGGCCCCCCTAATGAAAAACTGTTTTTT.

The V call is TRBV12-3 or TRBV12-4, the J call TRBJ2-2, with D possibly TRBD1 on 6 matching bases. The V end was cut by 3 bases, the J end by 13 bases, with 9 bases between. CDR3 length equals 11 residues. This CDR3 reads CASSFQGMLFF. CDR3 DNA sequence: TGTGCCAGCAGTTTTCAGGGGATGCTGTTTTTT.

This clonotype was counted at least ten times. The chain combines TRBV11-1 with TRBJ2-3; D is uncertain. Trimming left V 0 bases short and J 0 bases short, with 7 bases between. This CDR3 region has 15 residues. Germline CDR1 reads SGHAT; CDR2 reads FQDESV (reference sequence). DNA for the CDR3: TGTGCCAGCAGCTTAGCCGGTGATAGCACAGATACGCAGTATTTT. Protein sequence: CASSLAGDSTDTQYF.

In its sample, this clonotype was seen many times. This chain connects TRBV6-1 to TRBJ2-1, with 9 bases identical to TRBD2. CDR1 MNHNS and CDR2 SASEGT come from the germline V gene. The V and J ends lost 8 bases and 0 bases, in that order; junction bases with no gene match: 2. This CDR3 has 14 residues. The CDR3 region is CASCSGGSYNEQFF. The CDR3 nucleotides are TGTGCCAGCTGTAGCGGGGGCTCCTACAATGAGCAGTTCTTC.

This clonotype was seen at least ten times. The V gene is TRBV29-1, the J gene TRBJ1-2; D unresolved. Germline CDR1 is SQVTM and CDR2 is ANQGSEA. The CDR3 has 14 residues. V gave up 2 bases and J gave up 2 bases, with 12 bases separating them. The chain's CDR3 is CSVEFPKKNYGYTF. The CDR3, as DNA: TGCAGCGTTGAATTTCCTAAGAAAAACTATGGCTACACCTTC.

V is TRBV27 and J is TRBJ1-1; tentatively, D is TRBD1 (6 bases). The ends were cut back, 5 bases at V and 1 base at J, with 14 bases in the middle. CDR1 is MNHEY, CDR2 SMNVEV, per germline (reference sequence). The CDR3 sequence is 15 residues long. The CDR3 DNA reads as TGTGCCAGCAGTGCAACCCACAGGGCGAACACTGAAGCTTTCTTT. Protein: CASSATHRANTEAFF.

Many counts were recorded for this clonotype. The rearrangement joins TRBV7-3 to TRBJ2-5, with D possibly being TRBD2 (5 bases). V lost 2 bases and J 4 bases, leaving 14 bases between the germline ends. The CDR3 runs to 15 residues. Per the germline V gene, CDR1 is SGHTA and CDR2 is FQGTGA. DNA of the CDR3: TGTGCCAGCAGCTTATTACCGGGGTCCACAGAGACCCAGTACTTC. Translation: CASSLLPGSTETQYF. Variable domain in full (rest from reference TRBV7-3 and TRBJ2-5): GAGVSQTPSNKVTEKGKYVELRCDPISGHTALYWYRQSLGQGPEFLIYFQGTGAADDSGLPNDRFFAVRPEGSVSTLKIQRTERGDSAVYLCASSLLPGSTETQYFGPGTRLLVL.

The V and J genes are TRBV10-1 and TRBJ2-4, with TRBD2 matching over 13 bases. V shed 4 bases, J shed 4 bases, and the junction held 7 bases outside the gene matches. Germline V gene sequence: CDR1 WNHNN, CDR2 SYGVQD (reference sequence). This CDR3 region has 17 residues. CDR3 nucleotides: TGCGCCAGCAGTGGAAAGGGACTAGCGGGGAGGAAAAACATTCAGTACTTC. It is translated as CASSGKGLAGRKNIQYF.

The gene calls are TRBV15 and TRBJ2-1; D unresolved. Trimming took off 1 base at V and 2 bases at J, with 12 bases between the two ends. Germline V gene lookup returns CDR1 LNHNV and CDR2 YYDKDF (reference sequence). The CDR3 consists of 16 residues. CDR3: CATSRVLGETYNEQFF. For the CDR3, the DNA is TGTGCCACCAGCAGAGTACTGGGCGAAACCTACAATGAGCAGTTCTTC.

This clonotype is judged medium-sized. The rearrangement uses TRBV2 and TRBJ2-7; D may be TRBD1 (6 bases). Trimming shortened V by 7 bases and J by 3 bases, and 19 bases separated the two germline ends. CDR3 length equals 15 residues. CDR1 and CDR2 (germline): SNHLY, FYNNEI. CDR3 region: CASTETTGHIYEQYF. The CDR3 region has the DNA TGTGCCAGCACCGAAACCACGGGACACATCTACGAGCAGTACTTC.

The chain links TRBV5-5 to TRBJ2-5, with no clear D. The germline V gene has CDR1 SGHKS and CDR2 YYEKEE (reference sequence). This CDR3 comprises 13 residues. V shed 0 bases and J shed 3 bases, with 6 bases lying between them. In nucleotides, the CDR3 is TGTGCCAGCAGCTTGGGATCTAAAGAGACCCAGTACTTC. Its translation is CASSLGSKETQYF.

This clonotype was seen repeatedly, ten times or more. V and J are TRBV20-1 and TRBJ1-2; 10 positions agree with TRBD1. Trimming removed 3 bases from V and 4 bases from J; junction bases left unmatched: 8. Germline-derived CDR1 and CDR2 are DFQATT and SNEGSKA (reference sequence). The CDR3 extends over 15 amino acids. CDR3 residues: CSASSDRGLGYGYTF. The CDR3 DNA follows: TGCAGTGCTAGTTCCGACAGGGGGCTGGGCTATGGCTACACCTTC.

The chain combines TRBV7-9 with TRBJ2-5; the D gene is possibly TRBD2 (6 bases). The CDR3 is 16 residues long. Germline loops: CDR1 SEHNR, CDR2 FQNEAQ (reference sequence). V was shortened by 1 base and J by 5 bases, with 17 bases between the two germline ends. The chain's CDR3 is CASSLGGLASGETQYF. In DNA form, the CDR3 reads TGTGCCAGCAGCTTAGGAGGTCTAGCGAGTGGGGAGACCCAGTACTTC. The full variable domain, in which reference TRBV7-9 and TRBJ2-5 provide the parts outside the CDR3, is DTGVSQNPRHKITKRGQNVTFRCDPISEHNRLYWYRQTLGQGPEFLTYFQNEAQLEKSRLLSDRFSAERPKGSFSTLEIQRTEQGDSAMYLCASSLGGLASGETQYFGPGTRLLVL.

This clonotype was recorded only once. Just one base apart from a much larger clone, this may be a read error. The CDR3 DNA sequence: TGCAGCTCCCGAGGGTACGCCTACAATGAGCAGTTCTTC. Translated, it gives CSSRGYAYNEQFF. The gene calls are TRBV29-1 and TRBJ2-1; D possibly corresponds to TRBD2 (5 bases). CDR1 is SQVTM, CDR2 ANQGSEA, per germline. This CDR3 is 13 amino acids long. With 8 bases removed from V and 2 bases from J, the gap between germline ends came to 13 bases.

This clonotype turned up a few times. CDR3 DNA: TGTGCCATCGGGCGGAACACTGAAGCTTTCTTT. This codes for CAIGRNTEAFF. This sequence joins TRBV10-3 and TRBJ1-1; D is ambiguous. Germline loops: CDR1 ENHRY, CDR2 SYGVKD. The CDR3 is 11 amino acids. V lost 8 bases, J lost 1 base, and 5 bases lay in between.

Ten or more counts support this clonotype. The rearrangement joins TRBV6-1 to TRBJ2-2; 10 bases match TRBD2. V trimming: 4 bases; J trimming: 6 bases; junction bases outside the gene matches: 11. This CDR3 has 17 amino acids. CDR1 MNHNS and CDR2 SASEGT come from the germline V gene. The chain's CDR3 is CASSVLVAGGGAGELFF. CDR3 DNA sequence: TGTGCCAGCAGTGTACTCGTAGCGGGAGGTGGGGCCGGGGAGCTGTTTTTT.

This clonotype was recorded many times. The gene calls are TRBV5-5 and TRBJ1-2; D remains unclear. Germline CDR1 is SGHKS and CDR2 is YYEKEE (reference sequence). V was clipped by 0 bases and J by 5 bases, with 8 bases between them. This CDR3 is built from 13 residues. This CDR3 reads CASSLGEGYGYTF. CDR3 nucleotides: TGTGCCAGCAGCTTGGGTGAAGGGTATGGCTACACCTTC.